This entry lists 28 T cell receptor beta chains sequenced from one sample in a study of shared clonotypes between healthy human individuals. Libraries were prepared by immunoSEQ multiplex PCR; TCRdb keeps only in-frame clonotypes and omits some of them. The repertoire consists of about 2 million clones, with 85% to 95% occurring once and the leading ten covering more than 0.95%. CD45RO-negative, CCR7-selected cells formed the naive CD8 fraction, which excluded terminally differentiated effector memory CD45RA+ cells. Sample: naive CD8+ T cells sorted from blood. These receptors all come from a man aged 18 to 29 in good health.

Worth noting for this clone: The sample has other DNA sequences that encode this CDR3 too. The chain employs TRBV13 and TRBJ2-7, with D unclear. Germline V gene data show CDR1 as PRHDT and CDR2 as FYEKMQ (reference sequence). This CDR3 region has 13 residues. The V end was cut by 0 bases, the J end by 0 bases, with 3 bases between. In DNA, the CDR3 is TGTGCCAGCAGCTTAGGGCCCTCCTACGAGCAGTACTTC. Its protein is CASSLGPSYEQYF.

This chain links TRBV5-1 with TRBJ2-3; 12 nucleotides line up with TRBD2. This CDR3 spans 15 amino acids. CDR1 SGHRS and CDR2 YFSETQ come from the germline V gene. Trimming removed 3 bases from V and 5 bases from J; junction bases left unmatched: 4. CDR3 in DNA: TGCGCCAGCAGCTCAGCTAGCGGGGGGGTAGATACGCAGTATTTT. Protein product: CASSSASGGVDTQYF.

The J gene is TRBJ2-2, the V gene TRBV7-2; TRBD2 matches at 10 bases. Germline V lookup: CDR1 SGHTA, CDR2 FQGNSA. V shed 5 bases and J 4 bases; nucleotides not matched to a gene: 4. The CDR3 contains 15 residues. The CDR3 is CASSTLAGFTGELFF. The CDR3 region has the DNA TGTGCCAGCAGCACACTAGCGGGGTTCACCGGGGAGCTGTTTTTT. The variable domain in full, completed from reference TRBV7-2 and TRBJ2-2, reads GAGVSQSPSNKVTEKGKDVELRCDPISGHTALYWYRQSLGQGLEFLIYFQGNSAPDKSGLPSDRFSAERTGGSVSTLTIQRTQQEDSAVYLCASSTLAGFTGELFFGEGSRLTVL.

The rearrangement links TRBV7-9 to TRBJ2-1; 14 nucleotides align to TRBD2. The germline V gene encodes CDR1 SEHNR and CDR2 FQNEAQ (reference sequence). This CDR3 comprises 19 residues. Unmatched junction bases numbered 10, after V lost 5 bases and J lost 1 base. CDR3 residues: CASSPLGLAGEESYNEQFF. In DNA form, the CDR3 reads TGTGCCAGCAGCCCTCTGGGACTAGCGGGAGAAGAATCCTACAATGAGCAGTTCTTC.

J is TRBJ2-7 and V is TRBV6-1; possibly TRBD1 for D (6 bases). Germline V gene data show CDR1 as MNHNS and CDR2 as SASEGT. The CDR3 contains 14 residues. Trimming shortened V by 3 bases and J by 5 bases, and 14 bases separated the two germline ends. The CDR3 DNA sequence: TGTGCCAGCAGTGAGGGGGCCTTCATACACGAGCAGTACTTC. Translated: CASSEGAFIHEQYF.

J is TRBJ1-1 and V is TRBV15; weak D call: TRBD1 (5 bases). CDR3 length equals 14 residues. Germline CDR1 is LNHNV and CDR2 is YYDKDF (reference sequence). The germline V and J ends were trimmed by 8 bases and 4 bases, with 17 bases remaining between them. CDR3 nucleotides: TGTGCCACCGCTATTACCTGGGGGAGCACTGAAGCTTTCTTT. It encodes CATAITWGSTEAFF.

Regarding this clone: Other nucleotide sequences from this sample produce the same CDR3. The chain has TRBV30 and TRBJ2-3, with 7 bases lining up with TRBD2. This CDR3 contains 11 residues. Looked up from germline, CDR1 is GTSNPN and CDR2 is SVGIG (reference sequence). The V and J ends lost 4 bases and 5 bases, in that order; junction bases with no gene match: 0. The CDR3 loop reads CAWTSGDTQYF. CDR3 nucleotide sequence: TGTGCCTGGACTAGCGGAGATACGCAGTATTTT.

About this clone: This same CDR3 is encoded by further DNA sequences in the sample. This chain links TRBV7-9 with TRBJ2-7; D might be TRBD1 (6 bases). Germline lookup yields CDR1 SEHNR and CDR2 FQNEAQ (reference sequence). This CDR3 region has 14 residues. With 5 bases removed from V and 2 bases from J, the gap between germline ends came to 13 bases. This CDR3 reads CASSPTDRAYEQYF. The CDR3 DNA sequence: TGTGCCAGCAGCCCCACGGACAGAGCCTACGAGCAGTACTTC.

The chain is built from TRBV27 and TRBJ1-5; 10 bases align to TRBD1. This CDR3 has 14 residues. V dropped 9 bases and J dropped 7; count of bases not matched to a gene: 9. Germline CDR1 and CDR2: MNHEY and SMNVEV (reference sequence). CDR3 region: CASQETGGRQPQHF. CDR3 bases: TGTGCCAGTCAAGAGACAGGGGGCAGACAGCCCCAGCATTTT.

The gene calls are TRBV21-1 and TRBJ2-7. TRBV21-1 is a pseudogene locus. This CDR3 has 14 residues. The CDR3 reads CASSTPIWTYEQYF. The CDR3 coding sequence is TGTGCCAGCAGCACCCCAATCTGGACCTACGAGCAGTACTTC.

V gene TRBV2 combines with J gene TRBJ2-7; D may be TRBD1 (6 bases). Per the germline V gene, CDR1 is SNHLY and CDR2 is FYNNEI. Deletions cut 0 bases from V and 7 bases from J, with 19 bases between. The length of the CDR3 is 16 residues. DNA for the CDR3: TGTGCCAGCAGTGAAGCATGGCAACAGGGACGGTATGAGCAGTACTTC. Residues: CASSEAWQQGRYEQYF. The whole variable domain, filled in from reference TRBV2 and TRBJ2-7, reads EPEVTQTPSHQVTQMGQEVILRCVPISNHLYFYWYRQILGQKVEFLVSFYNNEISEKSEIFDDQFSVERPDGSNFTLKIRSTKLEDSAMYFCASSEAWQQGRYEQYFGPGTRLTVT.

V is TRBV27 and J is TRBJ1-5, with D uncertain. The CDR3 covers 13 residues. Germline-derived CDR1 and CDR2 are MNHEY and SMNVEV (reference sequence). Trimming cost V 6 bases and J 2 bases, with 8 bases left between them. The CDR3 loop reads CASSHTRNQPQHF. Written as DNA, the CDR3 is TGTGCCAGCAGCCATACCCGCAATCAGCCCCAGCATTTT.

The CDR3 loop reads CASSSYDEQFF. The CDR3 DNA is TGTGCCAGCAGTTCGTATGATGAGCAGTTCTTC. The chain has TRBV27 and TRBJ2-1; D is unclear. Germline V gene sequence: CDR1 MNHEY, CDR2 SMNVEV (reference sequence). V was shortened by 4 bases and J by 8 bases, with 6 bases between the two germline ends. CDR3 length: 11 amino acids.

This clone was counted once. The V gene is TRBV4-1, the J gene TRBJ1-2, with no clear D. Germline V lookup: CDR1 MGHRA, CDR2 YSYEKL. This CDR3 region has 14 residues. Trimming removed 2 bases at V and 6 bases at J, with 13 bases between. Written as DNA, the CDR3 is TGCGCCAGCAGCCAAAGGCGGTTCTCTAATGGCTACACCTTC. Its translation: CASSQRRFSNGYTF.

The chain employs TRBV6-5 and TRBJ2-3, with 9 bases that match TRBD1. Germline CDR1 is MNHEY and CDR2 is SVGAGI. The V and J ends lost 6 bases and 5 bases, in that order; junction bases with no gene match: 9. The CDR3 has 15 amino acids. The CDR3 nucleotides are TGTGCCAGCAGGCGCCGGGACAGGGTAATAGATACGCAGTATTTT. Translating it yields CASRRRDRVIDTQYF.

This chain connects TRBV15 to TRBJ2-7; 7 bases are shared with TRBD1. This CDR3 has 15 amino acids. J was trimmed by 2 bases and V by 0 bases; bases with no gene match: 4. Germline CDR1 LNHNV, CDR2 YYDKDF (reference sequence). In nucleotides, the CDR3 is TGTGCCACCAGCAGAGAGACAGGGAATCCCTACGAGCAGTACTTC. This codes for CATSRETGNPYEQYF.

The V gene is TRBV10-3, the J gene TRBJ1-1; TRBD1 aligns across 11 bases. The trim removed 3 bases at V and 0 bases at J, leaving 3 bases unmatched. This CDR3 is 16 amino acids long. Germline V gene data show CDR1 as ENHRY and CDR2 as SYGVKD. The CDR3 coding sequence is TGTGCCATCAGTGATCGGGACAGGGGGGTGAACACTGAAGCTTTCTTT. Translating it yields CAISDRDRGVNTEAFF.

The rearrangement uses TRBV5-1 and TRBJ1-2; no clear D. Trimming cost V 3 bases and J 3 bases, with 9 bases left between them. Germline CDR1 reads SGHRS; CDR2 reads YFSETQ. The CDR3 length is 13 residues. In DNA, the CDR3 is TGCGCCAGCAGCTCAGAATTGGACTATGGCTACACCTTC. Translating it yields CASSSELDYGYTF.

V and J are TRBV15 and TRBJ2-7, with a possible D match to TRBD2 (6 bases). V shed 5 bases and J shed 2 bases, with 13 bases lying between them. The CDR3 covers 14 residues. CDR1 and CDR2 (germline): LNHNV, YYDKDF (reference sequence). Written as DNA, the CDR3 is TGTGCCACCAGCCCTGGCGGGGCCACCTACGAGCAGTACTTC. It codes for CATSPGGATYEQYF.

The chain carries TRBV6-1 and TRBJ1-5; D is perhaps TRBD1 (6 bases). Looked up from germline, CDR1 is MNHNS and CDR2 is SASEGT. The CDR3 runs 16 residues. Trimming took 0 bases from V and 6 from J, leaving 15 bases between them. The DNA of the CDR3 is TGTGCCAGCAGTGAAGCCGTACAACAGGGAGTTCAGCCCCAGCATTTT. Translation gives CASSEAVQQGVQPQHF.

This clone has a handful of counts. This chain connects TRBV28 to TRBJ1-6, with unresolved D. Per germline, CDR1 MDHEN and CDR2 SYDVKM. V dropped 6 bases and J dropped 4 bases, with 10 bases sitting between them. The CDR3 is 14 residues long. For the CDR3, the DNA is TGTGCCAGCAGCCCGGGAGTTTATAATTCACCCCTCCACTTT. It is translated as CASSPGVYNSPLHF.

The chain couples TRBV7-9 to TRBJ1-5; no clear D. The CDR3 spans 13 residues. Germline CDR1 is SEHNR and CDR2 is FQNEAQ (reference sequence). The V and J ends lost 8 bases and 4 bases respectively, with 12 bases between them. In nucleotides, the CDR3 is TGTGCCAGCGCTTATATGGATAATCAGCCCCAGCATTTT. Its translation is CASAYMDNQPQHF. Variable domain in full (rest from reference TRBV7-9 and TRBJ1-5): DTGVSQNPRHKITKRGQNVTFRCDPISEHNRLYWYRQTLGQGPEFLTYFQNEAQLEKSRLLSDRFSAERPKGSFSTLEIQRTEQGDSAMYLCASAYMDNQPQHFGDGTRLSIL.

The rearrangement joins TRBV6-1 to TRBJ2-4; D assignment may be TRBD1 or TRBD2 (5 bases each). This CDR3 contains 16 residues. Trimming cost V 2 bases and J 9 bases, with 20 bases left between them. The V gene's germline CDR1 is MNHNS and CDR2 SASEGT. The CDR3 DNA follows: TGTGCCAGCAGTGAAATAAGACAGCCCAGCCGGGGCATTCAGTACTTC. This codes for CASSEIRQPSRGIQYF.

The chain joins TRBV27 to TRBJ1-2; D is ambiguous. Germline lookup yields CDR1 MNHEY and CDR2 SMNVEV (reference sequence). Trimming removed 2 bases from V and 3 bases from J, with 7 bases in between. CDR3 length: 13 residues. CDR3 sequence: CASSLTNHYGYTF. The CDR3 DNA follows: TGTGCCAGCAGTTTAACTAACCACTATGGCTACACCTTC.

The V and J genes are TRBV5-4 and TRBJ2-1, with 12 bases matching TRBD2. The ends lost 4 bases at V and 7 bases at J; junction bases unmatched: 6. This CDR3 region has 15 residues. Germline loops: CDR1 SGHNT, CDR2 YYREEE (reference sequence). The CDR3 sequence: CASSTLAGGGNEQFF. The CDR3 nucleotides are TGTGCCAGCAGCACCCTAGCGGGGGGGGGAAATGAGCAGTTCTTC. The full variable domain, its missing parts supplied by reference TRBV5-4 and TRBJ2-1, is ETGVTQSPTHLIKTRGQQVTLRCSSQSGHNTVSWYQQALGQGPQFIFQYYREEENGRGNFPPRFSGLQFPNYSSELNVNALELDDSALYLCASSTLAGGGNEQFFGPGTRLTVL.

This chain links TRBV4-1 with TRBJ1-1; D is undetermined. CDR3 length: 16 amino acids. V was cut by 3 bases and J by 3 bases, with 17 bases left in between. The germline CDR1 and CDR2 sequences are MGHRA and YSYEKL. The CDR3 here is CASSQGRPILDTEAFF. DNA of the CDR3: TGCGCCAGCAGCCAGGGAAGGCCAATCTTAGACACTGAAGCTTTCTTT.

The chain couples TRBV10-3 to TRBJ1-2; D is perhaps TRBD1 (5 bases). Per the germline V gene, CDR1 is ENHRY and CDR2 is SYGVKD. The CDR3 totals 13 residues. V shed 6 bases and J shed 4 bases, with 12 bases lying between them. CDR3 protein: CAISGDRVYGYTF. CDR3 coding DNA: TGTGCCATCAGCGGCGACAGAGTCTATGGCTACACCTTC.

V gene TRBV2 combines with J gene TRBJ1-5, with 7 bases matching TRBD1. The CDR3 has 16 residues. With V trimmed by 1 base and J by 7 bases, 10 bases remained unmatched. The germline CDR1 and CDR2 sequences are SNHLY and FYNNEI. This CDR3 is CASSEGYGRGDQPQHF. DNA of the CDR3: TGTGCCAGCAGTGAAGGGTACGGCAGGGGGGACCAGCCCCAGCATTTT.